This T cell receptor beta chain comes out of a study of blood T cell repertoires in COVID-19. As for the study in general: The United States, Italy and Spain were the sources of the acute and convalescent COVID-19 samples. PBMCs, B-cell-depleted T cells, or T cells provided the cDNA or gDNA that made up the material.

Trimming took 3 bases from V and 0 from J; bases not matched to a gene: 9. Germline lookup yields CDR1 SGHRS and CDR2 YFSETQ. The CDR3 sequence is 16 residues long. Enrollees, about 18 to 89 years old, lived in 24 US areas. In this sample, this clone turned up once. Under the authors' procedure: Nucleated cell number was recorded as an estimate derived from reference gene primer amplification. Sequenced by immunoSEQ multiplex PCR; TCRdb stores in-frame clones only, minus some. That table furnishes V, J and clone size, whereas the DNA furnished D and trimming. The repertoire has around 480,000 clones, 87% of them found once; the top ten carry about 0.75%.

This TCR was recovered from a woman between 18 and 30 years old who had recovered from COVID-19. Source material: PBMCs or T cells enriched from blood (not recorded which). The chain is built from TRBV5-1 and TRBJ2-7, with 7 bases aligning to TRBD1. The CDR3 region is CASSSPTGISSYEQYF. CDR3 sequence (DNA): TGCGCCAGCAGCTCACCGACAGGGATCAGCTCCTACGAGCAGTACTTC.